This passage covers 9 T cell receptor beta chains from one sample sequenced in a study of identical twins. Via MiXCR, TCRdb re-called the 5' RACE reads, giving one row per CDR3 protein. The sample yields under 450,000 distinct CDR3 sequences, roughly 18% seen once. The specimen sequenced was naive T cells sorted from blood. All receptors come from a man aged 45-60 years in good health.

This clonotype was observed at least ten times. Written as DNA, the CDR3 is TGTGCCAGCAGCCCTACCCGGTTCGGGGAGCTGTTTTTT. Amino acid sequence: CASSPTRFGELFF. The chain has TRBV11-2 and TRBJ2-2; D not certain. The CDR3 consists of 13 residues. Germline CDR1 SGHAT, CDR2 FQNNGV. V was shortened by 5 bases and J by 7 bases, with 11 bases between the two germline ends.

The chain joins TRBV7-8 to TRBJ2-1; 11 bases match TRBD2. The length of the CDR3 is 16 residues. Germline values: CDR1 SGHVS, CDR2 FQNEAQ. J was trimmed by 4 bases and V by 2 bases; bases with no gene match: 4. CDR3 nucleotide sequence: TGTGCCAGCAGCTTAACTAGCGGGGGCCATTACAATGAGCAGTTCTTC. Translation gives CASSLTSGGHYNEQFF.

The sample holds many counts of this clonotype. This sequence joins TRBV9 and TRBJ2-7; tentative D call: TRBD2 (6 bases). The CDR3 sequence is 13 residues long. From germline, CDR1 is SGDLS and CDR2 YYNGEE. V was pared by 5 bases and J by 3 bases, with 12 bases between. CDR3 loop: CASSGGTYYEQYF. The CDR3 bases are TGTGCCAGCAGTGGGGGGACCTACTACGAGCAGTACTTC. The whole variable domain, filled in from reference TRBV9 and TRBJ2-7, reads DSGVTQTPKHLITATGQRVTLRCSPRSGDLSVYWYQQSLDQGLQFLIQYYNGEERAKGNILERFSAQQFPDLHSELNLSSLELGDSALYFCASSGGTYYEQYFGPGTRLTVT.

There are many counts of this clonotype. The V and J genes are TRBV9 and TRBJ2-7; tentatively, D is TRBD1 (6 bases). This CDR3 comprises 14 residues. Trimming left V 4 bases short and J 2 bases short, with 13 bases between. The germline gives CDR1 SGDLS, CDR2 YYNGEE. The CDR3 sequence is CASSSSGTTYEQYF. Here the CDR3 DNA reads TGTGCCAGCAGCTCATCCGGGACAACCTACGAGCAGTACTTC. Full variable domain (outside the CDR3, taken from reference TRBV9 and TRBJ2-7): DSGVTQTPKHLITATGQRVTLRCSPRSGDLSVYWYQQSLDQGLQFLIQYYNGEERAKGNILERFSAQQFPDLHSELNLSSLELGDSALYFCASSSSGTTYEQYFGPGTRLTVT.

This clonotype has only a few counts. The chain carries TRBV4-3 and TRBJ2-7; 7 positions match TRBD1. This CDR3 contains 15 residues. Germline assignment: CDR1 LGHNA and CDR2 YSLEER. With 4 bases clipped from V and 2 bases from J, the junction kept 8 bases outside the gene matches. The CDR3, as DNA: TGCGCCAGCAGCCTGACGACAGGGATCACCTACGAGCAGTACTTC. It encodes CASSLTTGITYEQYF.

This clonotype was counted ten times or more. The V gene is TRBV20-1, the J gene TRBJ2-5; D not resolved. With 1 base removed from V and 7 bases from J, the gap between germline ends came to 13 bases. This CDR3 contains 13 residues. Germline values: CDR1 DFQATT, CDR2 SNEGSKA (reference sequence). The CDR3 DNA reads as TGCAGTGCTAGAGTACCGGACCCGGGGACCCAGTACTTC. Translation gives CSARVPDPGTQYF.

This clonotype came up a few times. This chain's CDR3 is CASSGGSGRAVEQYF. In nucleotides, the CDR3 is TGTGCCAGCAGCGGGGGAAGCGGGAGGGCCGTCGAGCAGTACTTC. The chain uses TRBV3-1 and TRBJ2-7; 10 positions agree with TRBD2. This CDR3 is built from 15 residues. Trimming took 5 bases from V and 6 from J; bases not matched to a gene: 10. From germline, CDR1 is LGHDT and CDR2 YNNKEL (reference sequence).

This clonotype was detected ten times or more. V and J are TRBV28 and TRBJ1-1; a weak D match, TRBD1 (6 bases). The CDR3 is 12 amino acids. Germline CDR1 MDHEN, CDR2 SYDVKM. V lost 0 bases and J 7 bases, leaving 6 bases between the germline ends. The CDR3 DNA is TGTGCCAGCAGTTTATGGGACAGTGAAGCTTTCTTT. It translates to CASSLWDSEAFF.

This clonotype was seen a handful of times. This chain links TRBV28 with TRBJ2-3; 9 bases are shared with TRBD1. With V trimmed by 4 bases and J by 0 bases, 14 bases remained unmatched. The CDR3 has 19 residues. Germline CDR1 and CDR2: MDHEN and SYDVKM. CDR3 sequence reads: CASSSSGTGLTSSTDTQYF. The CDR3 DNA sequence: TGTGCCAGCAGTTCATCCGGGACAGGGCTGACTTCTAGCACAGATACGCAGTATTTT.